This T cell receptor beta chain stems from a study of vaccination and CD4 T cells after COVID-19. Background on the study: Comprising six males and four females, the convalescent participants counted two Hispanic individuals among them. Overall study results and limits: Median counts of SARS-CoV-2-reactive clonotypes increased from about 20 to 38; this difference was not significant.

Treatment denoted: approximately 9-day PBMC culture with coronavirus spike peptide pools or control peptides (ViraFEST assay). Days 3 and 7 were when half the medium was replaced with fresh IL-2 medium. J lost 4 bases, V lost 3 bases, and 7 bases had no gene match. Per the germline V gene, CDR1 is SGHNT and CDR2 is YYREEE (reference sequence). The CDR3 extends over 15 amino acids. With the Oncomine TCR Beta short-read assay, DNA from cultured CD4+ T cells was sequenced. TCRdb analysed the PCR reads with MiXCR anew, one entry per CDR3 protein. The profile shows around 13,000 distinct CDR3 sequences, about 50% of them singletons. Regarding this clonotype: Antigen unknown.

Sequencing was performed on CD4+ T cells from blood, cultured in vitro, taken before SARS-CoV-2 vaccination. The TCR sequence derives from a human donor who had recovered from COVID-19. This chain uses TRBV5-4 with TRBJ2-5, with 9 positions matching TRBD2. The CDR3 DNA follows: TGTGCCAGCAGCTCTACTAGCGGGCACGTAGAGACCCAGTACTTC. Amino acid sequence: CASSSTSGHVETQYF.